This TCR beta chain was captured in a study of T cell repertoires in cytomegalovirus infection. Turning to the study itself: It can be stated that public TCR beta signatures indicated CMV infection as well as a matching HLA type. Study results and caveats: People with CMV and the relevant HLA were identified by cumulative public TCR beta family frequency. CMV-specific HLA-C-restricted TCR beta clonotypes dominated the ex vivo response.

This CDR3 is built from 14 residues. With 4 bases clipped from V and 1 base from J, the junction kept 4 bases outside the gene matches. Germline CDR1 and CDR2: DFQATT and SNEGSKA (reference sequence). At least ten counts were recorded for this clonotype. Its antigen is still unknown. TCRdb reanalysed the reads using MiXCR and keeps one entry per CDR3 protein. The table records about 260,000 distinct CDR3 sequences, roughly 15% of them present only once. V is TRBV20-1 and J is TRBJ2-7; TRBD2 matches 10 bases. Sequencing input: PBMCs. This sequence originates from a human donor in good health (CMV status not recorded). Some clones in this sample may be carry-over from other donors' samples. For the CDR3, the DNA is TGCAGTGCTATCCCGGGACTAGCGTCCTACGAGCAGTACTTC. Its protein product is CSAIPGLASYEQYF.